The 23 T cell receptor beta chains below all came from one sample that was sequenced in a study of T cell repertoires in cytomegalovirus infection. Each CDR3 protein is one row after TCRdb ran MiXCR on the reads. The table lists about 260,000 distinct CDR3 sequences, around 13% of them singletons. The sample comprised PBMCs. All receptors come from a human donor in good health (CMV status not recorded). Some clones in this sample may be carry-over from other donors' samples.

This clonotype was observed many times. This chain links TRBV7-2 with TRBJ2-7, with unresolved D. V was pared by 2 bases and J by 5 bases, with 10 bases between. The CDR3 is made up of 13 amino acids. Germline lookup yields CDR1 SGHTA and CDR2 FQGNSA. The CDR3 loop reads CASSLFGQNEQYF. The CDR3 coding sequence is TGTGCCAGCAGCTTATTCGGGCAGAACGAGCAGTACTTC.

The CDR3 loop is CATSGGTPGPGELFF. CDR3 nucleotides: TGTGCCACCAGTGGCGGGACTCCCGGACCCGGGGAGCTGTTTTTT. This rearrangement joins TRBV24-1 to TRBJ2-2; D possibly corresponds to TRBD2 (6 bases). Germline-derived CDR1 and CDR2 are KGHDR and SFDVKD. V lost 5 bases to trimming and J lost 6 bases, with 15 bases between them. The CDR3 extends over 15 amino acids.

At least ten counts were recorded for this clonotype. The rearrangement joins TRBV28 to TRBJ1-4, with D maybe TRBD1 (6 bases). The germline V and J ends were trimmed by 8 bases and 5 bases, with 12 bases remaining between them. The CDR3 runs 13 residues. CDR1 MDHEN and CDR2 SYDVKM come from the germline V gene. The CDR3 DNA reads TGTGCCAGCTACAGGGTAGGGAATGAAAAACTGTTTTTT. Amino acid sequence: CASYRVGNEKLFF.

This rearrangement joins TRBV9 to TRBJ1-4; D may be TRBD1 (6 bases). The CDR3 has 13 amino acids. V dropped 3 bases and J dropped 7 bases, with 10 bases sitting between them. Germline V gene sequence: CDR1 SGDLS, CDR2 YYNGEE. The DNA of the CDR3 is TGTGCCAGCAGCGACAGGGTGACTGAAAAACTGTTTTTT. It encodes CASSDRVTEKLFF.

The chain carries TRBV5-6 and TRBJ2-1; D is perhaps TRBD1 (5 bases). Trimming removed 2 bases from V and 3 bases from J, with 15 bases in between. This CDR3 has 16 amino acids. From germline, CDR1 is SGHDT and CDR2 YYEEEE. The CDR3 reads CASSFSGSRGYNEQFF. The CDR3 coding sequence is TGTGCCAGCAGCTTTTCTGGGTCTAGGGGCTACAATGAGCAGTTCTTC.

This clonotype has only a few counts. This rearrangement joins TRBV18 to TRBJ2-7; D is undetermined. The V end lost 3 bases, the J end lost 4 bases, and 10 bases lay between the germline ends. Germline CDR1 KGHSH, CDR2 LQKENI. The CDR3 extends over 13 amino acids. The CDR3 region has the DNA TGTGCCAGCTCACCCCCCTCCCTTTACGAGCAGTACTTC. Protein product: CASSPPSLYEQYF.

This chain uses TRBV29-1 with TRBJ2-1; TRBD2 aligns across 12 bases. Trimming at V came to 4 bases and at J to 8 bases, leaving 9 bases not matched to a gene. CDR1 is SQVTM, CDR2 ANQGSEA, per germline. The length of the CDR3 is 15 residues. The CDR3 bases are TGCAGCGTTGCCTTCCTAGCGGGAGGGCGAGATGAGCAGTTCTTC. This encodes CSVAFLAGGRDEQFF.

This clonotype was observed a handful of times. J is TRBJ1-5 and V is TRBV20-1, with D possibly matching TRBD1 (5 bases). Between the trimmed V and J ends, which lost 3 bases and 2 bases, there was a span of 11 bases. Germline V gene sequence: CDR1 DFQATT, CDR2 SNEGSKA (reference sequence). The CDR3 sequence is 14 residues long. The CDR3 sequence: CSARGTSGNQPQHF. The DNA for the CDR3 is TGCAGTGCTAGGGGGACGAGTGGCAATCAGCCCCAGCATTTT.

The sample holds many counts of this clonotype. V gene TRBV7-2 combines with J gene TRBJ2-1, with unresolved D. Germline CDR1 SGHTA, CDR2 FQGNSA. The CDR3 is 15 residues long. The V gene lost 1 base and the J gene lost 5 bases, with 12 bases spanning the gap. CDR3 in amino acids: CASSLEATFNNEQFF. CDR3 sequence (DNA): TGTGCCAGCAGCTTAGAGGCCACCTTCAACAATGAGCAGTTCTTC.

The rearrangement uses TRBV6-4 and TRBJ1-1; D is perhaps TRBD1 (5 bases). Germline V gene data show CDR1 as MRHNA and CDR2 as SNTAGT. The CDR3 consists of 15 residues. V was clipped by 6 bases and J by 1 base, with 15 bases between them. The CDR3 loop is CASSRTPFSNTEAFF. CDR3 coding DNA: TGTGCCAGCAGCCGGACACCCTTTTCGAACACTGAAGCTTTCTTT.

At least ten counts were recorded for this clonotype. The chain combines TRBV4-1 with TRBJ1-5, with D maybe TRBD1 (5 bases). Deletions cut 1 base from V and 0 bases from J, with 13 bases between. The CDR3 is 17 amino acids. The germline V gene has CDR1 MGHRA and CDR2 YSYEKL. CDR3: CASSQADGTDSNQPQHF. The CDR3 region has the DNA TGCGCCAGCAGCCAAGCCGACGGGACGGATAGCAATCAGCCCCAGCATTTT.

This clonotype showed up many times. The gene calls are TRBV7-2 and TRBJ1-2, with 8 bases aligning to TRBD1. Trimming cost V 5 bases and J 8 bases; bases outside gene matches: 10. Germline-derived CDR1 and CDR2 are SGHTA and FQGNSA. This CDR3 is built from 14 residues. The CDR3 here is CASSQQGQGGGYTF. The CDR3 DNA reads as TGTGCCAGCAGCCAACAAGGACAGGGCGGGGGCTACACCTTC.

The rearrangement uses TRBV29-1 and TRBJ1-2; weak D call: TRBD1 (6 bases). Germline assignment: CDR1 SQVTM and CDR2 ANQGSEA. V was cut by 4 bases and J by 7 bases, with 19 bases left in between. CDR3 length: 14 amino acids. CDR3 sequence reads: CSVAPGGGRLGYTF. DNA of the CDR3: TGCAGCGTTGCCCCGGGGGGGGGGCGCCTTGGCTACACCTTC.

This clonotype was observed many times. The gene calls are TRBV7-9 and TRBJ1-1; 7 nucleotides agree with TRBD1. This CDR3 is 13 amino acids long. V lost 3 bases and J lost 10; bases outside the gene matches: 8. Germline loops: CDR1 SEHNR, CDR2 FQNEAQ (reference sequence). In DNA form, the CDR3 reads TGTGCCAGCAGCTTCCAGACAGGGCAGGTAGCTTTCTTT. It is translated as CASSFQTGQVAFF. Using reference TRBV7-9 and TRBJ1-1 for the parts outside the CDR3, the full variable domain is DTGVSQNPRHKITKRGQNVTFRCDPISEHNRLYWYRQTLGQGPEFLTYFQNEAQLEKSRLLSDRFSAERPKGSFSTLEIQRTEQGDSAMYLCASSFQTGQVAFFGQGTRLTVV.

V gene TRBV19 combines with J gene TRBJ1-5, with a possible D match to TRBD1 (5 bases). From germline, CDR1 is LNHDA and CDR2 SQIVND (reference sequence). V lost 9 bases to trimming and J lost 0 bases, with 27 bases between them. The CDR3 is 19 residues long. In nucleotides, the CDR3 is TGTGCCAGCATCTTAATACGGGACCAAGGAGGGAGTAGCAATCAGCCCCAGCATTTT. This translates into CASILIRDQGGSSNQPQHF.

In its sample, this clonotype was seen a few times. This chain connects TRBV12-5 to TRBJ2-2; D not resolved. CDR3 size: 12 residues. Germline lookup yields CDR1 LGHNT and CDR2 FRNRAP. V gave up 6 bases and J gave up 2 bases, with 4 bases separating them. In DNA, the CDR3 is TGTGCTAGTGGAATTAACACCGGGGAGCTGTTTTTT. Translating gives CASGINTGELFF. Full variable domain (remainder filled in from reference TRBV12-5 and TRBJ2-2): DARVTQTPRHKVTEMGQEVTMRCQPILGHNTVFWYRQTMMQGLELLAYFRNRAPLDDSGMPKDRFSAEMPDATLATLKIQPSEPRDSAVYFCASGINTGELFFGEGSRLTVL.

The table lists this clonotype with many counts. The chain combines TRBV11-2 with TRBJ2-1, with 9 bases identical to TRBD1. After removal of 5 bases from V and 1 base from J, the junction contained 3 bases not matched to a gene. The CDR3 contains 15 residues. Germline V gives CDR1 SGHAT, CDR2 FQNNGV. CDR3 DNA sequence: TGTGCCAGCAGCCCGGGACAGGGATCCTACAATGAGCAGTTCTTC. It encodes CASSPGQGSYNEQFF.

This clonotype was seen more than once but under ten times. The chain uses TRBV7-9 and TRBJ1-2, with 9 positions matching TRBD1. V lost 5 bases, J lost 6 bases, and 10 bases stayed unmatched. Germline assignment: CDR1 SEHNR and CDR2 FQNEAQ (reference sequence). This CDR3 spans 15 amino acids. The CDR3 nucleotides read TGTGCCAGCAGCGACGGGGACAGGGTCTCGGATGGCTACACCTTC. It codes for CASSDGDRVSDGYTF. Together with reference TRBV7-9 and TRBJ1-2, the CDR3 gives the full variable domain: DTGVSQNPRHKITKRGQNVTFRCDPISEHNRLYWYRQTLGQGPEFLTYFQNEAQLEKSRLLSDRFSAERPKGSFSTLEIQRTEQGDSAMYLCASSDGDRVSDGYTFGSGTRLTVV.

This clonotype was detected only a few times. The chain employs TRBV4-1 and TRBJ2-7; TRBD1 agrees at 10 bases. The CDR3 sequence is 18 residues long. The junction had 17 bases not matched to a gene; V was cut back by 5 bases and J by 4 bases. Germline V gene sequence: CDR1 MGHRA, CDR2 YSYEKL. The CDR3, as DNA: TGCGCCAGCAGCTCTCAGCAAACCGGGACAGGGGATTTTTACGAGCAGTACTTC. Amino acid sequence: CASSSQQTGTGDFYEQYF.

This clonotype showed up many times. The V call is TRBV6-5, the J call TRBJ2-3; D is unclear. CDR3 size: 15 residues. In germline, CDR1 is MNHEY, CDR2 SVGAGI. Trimming left V 1 base short and J 4 bases short, with 12 bases between. The CDR3 DNA reads TGTGCCAGCAGTTACTTTAATCTTGCTGCAGATACGCAGTATTTT. Translated: CASSYFNLAADTQYF.

The table lists this clonotype with many counts. The chain is built from TRBV6-2 or TRBV6-3 and TRBJ2-5; 10 bases fit TRBD2. Trimming cost V 6 bases and J 6 bases; bases outside gene matches: 10. Germline values: CDR1 MNHEY, CDR2 SVGEGT. The CDR3 contains 15 residues. The CDR3 reads CASSRRASGSKTQYF. The CDR3 nucleotides read TGTGCCAGCAGCCGAAGGGCTAGCGGGAGTAAGACCCAGTACTTC.

This clonotype was seen ten or more times. This rearrangement joins TRBV6-4 to TRBJ2-1; TRBD2 might be the D (6 bases). V was shortened by 2 bases and J by 10 bases, with 18 bases between the two germline ends. Per the germline V gene, CDR1 is MRHNA and CDR2 is SNTAGT. The CDR3 runs to 15 residues. CDR3 bases: TGTGCCAGCAGTGACGCTCCCGGGAGTAAGGGCGAGCAGTTCTTC. Translating it yields CASSDAPGSKGEQFF.

Ten or more counts support this clonotype. The V and J genes are TRBV7-3 and TRBJ2-4; TRBD2 aligns across 12 bases. Germline CDR1 is SGHTA and CDR2 is FQGTGA. CDR3 length equals 19 residues. V lost 5 bases to trimming and J lost 0 bases; unmatched junction nucleotides: 11. CDR3 protein: CASSQGTSGRGPAKNIQYF. CDR3 DNA sequence: TGTGCCAGCAGCCAAGGGACTAGCGGGCGGGGGCCAGCCAAAAACATTCAGTACTTC.